This T cell receptor beta chain was sequenced for a study of cytomegalovirus exposure and HLA in healthy donors listed by TCRdb under 2017. Background on the whole study: An earlier analysis of some 550 of the donors reported 250 to 300 Gb of sequence data and some 120 million unique TCR beta sequences from about 180 million T cells. HLA typing covered class I and class II loci at four-digit resolution. Four or five DR-DQ haplotypes were handled as single units for association and clustering, since linkage in the cohort was strong. Donor age, sex, ethnicity and CMV serostatus were compiled alongside the repertoire data. About 300 gigabases of sequencing data and tens of millions of unique TCR sequences were included in an early release covering about 700 HLA-typed donors. High-throughput TCR immunosequencing, statistical association of individual TCRs with disease status, and machine learning were combined to predict cytomegalovirus infection status. The T cell repertoires of some 670 subjects were profiled by immunosequencing and related to cytomegalovirus serostatus. Among the roughly 410 genotyped donors, around 81% belonged to the genetic ancestry cluster associated with self-reported Caucasian donors. All discovery cohort repertoires had been generated on a single sequencing platform. An earlier analysis of around 580 of the donors used high-throughput TCR beta sequencing to judge whether each TCR beta V gene segment behaved as functional or pseudogenic. The aim of the study was to test whether cataloging public T cell receptors could identify signatures of past pathogen exposure. The number of donors typed differed by locus, with 629-630 for A, B, C, DRB1 and DQB1, roughly 520 for DQA1, about 610 for DPA1, and some 450 for DPB1. Along with the approximately 700-subject first cohort, a separate validation cohort of over 90 different subjects was used. Rather than using new phenotypic data, the later analysis identified candidate immune exposures from TCR beta sequences and from how often those sequences occurred across donors. Among around 400 genotyped donors of the cohort, an average of roughly 230,000 unique TCR beta nucleotide sequences was sequenced per donor, of which 15% to 20% were non-productive. A later analysis re-analyzed previously published TCR beta repertoires from roughly 690 donors and added high-resolution HLA genotyping to study TCR occurrence patterns. Genome-wide SNP genotypes for about 65% of the 666 donors were used in a later genetic analysis, which treated that subset as a discovery cohort. General study outcomes and caveats: In an earlier analysis of approximately 590 of the donors, most TCR beta V segments appeared in productive rearrangements about 87% or about 30% of the time, broadly matching IMGT annotations. Some IMGT-functional V segments, including TRBV6-2 and TRBV6-3, could not be distinguished by the 87-base-pair reads and were therefore excluded. HLA typing was unavailable for some donors at each locus, so association tests used only the typed subset. CMV serostatus was the only immune exposure information available for the cohort. At a false discovery rate of 0.05, a later analysis linked 15,000 to 20,000 TCR beta sequences to specific HLA alleles. A later analysis found that TCR association rates varied across HLA loci, with DRB1 alleles showing the most associated TCRs and HLA-C alleles the fewest. Because counts were too low, seventeen rarely observed V segments, including chromosome 9 orphons, were left out of the earlier analysis of 587 of the donors. Most CMV-associated TCR beta chains appeared to be HLA-restricted in a later analysis, and the HLA associations seemed to be driven largely by CMV exposure. In a later genetic analysis, a missense DCLRE1C variant was associated with V-gene and J-gene trimming of TCR beta chains, and the association was replicated in an independent cohort. Assigning TCR associations to individual alleles was difficult when HLA alleles, especially DR and DQ, strongly co-occurred. Compared with the roughly 710-donor mean, donors in an Asian-associated ancestry cluster had fewer N-insertions in productive TCRs, according to a later genetic analysis. In a later analysis, several top co-occurrence clusters were reported to appear linked to parvovirus B19, influenza, CMV and Epstein-Barr virus. Presence/absence analyses assumed roughly uniform sequencing depth across donors, an assumption that may not hold. The authors suggested that the approach could potentially be generalized to other disease states and immunological phenotypes. The study gave a list of more than 150 TCR beta chains associated with cytomegalovirus. A cluster of highly shared sequence variants was judged likely to be a technical artifact of the sequencing pipeline. While some public TCRs were present in many individuals, most TCR sequences turned up only very rarely across donors. In a later analysis, HLA-associated TCR beta chains showed more clonal expansion and lower generation probabilities than non-associated chains that were equally common. This cohort had only TCR beta chains sequenced, and the lack of alpha or paired-chain data limited which features could be detected. A few of the identified cytomegalovirus-associated TCR beta chains were confirmed in vitro to be specific for cytomegalovirus antigens. Cytomegalovirus status was reported to be diagnosed by the classifier with high specificity and sensitivity in both the original and validation cohorts. Correlated functional status among segregating V segments might reflect linkage disequilibrium, but an unknown experimental factor could not be ruled out. A further reported finding was that TCR beta sequences accurately predicted the HLA-A and HLA-B alleles for most subjects in the first cohort.

In total, approximately 610 healthy bone marrow donors made up the cohort. Cohort members were all nominally healthy when sampled, although unrecorded immune exposures were likely present. The donor was CMV seronegative and was included in the group of several hundred seronegative cohort members. Every donor gave a peripheral blood sample, and the peripheral blood mononuclear cells from that sample were used for TCR beta sequencing. The Qiagen DNeasy Blood Extraction Kit was used to extract genomic DNA from the blood cell samples. Cut back by 2 bases and 6 bases, the V and J ends lie 10 bases apart. Taken from the germline V gene, the CDR1 and CDR2 loops are SGDLS and YYNGEE. The CDR3, from cysteine to phenylalanine, totals 13 residues. CDR3 DNA is the only sequence kept; it has 39 bases, read in frame from the first base. The method behind the library was the immunoSEQ multiplex PCR assay. For the multiplex PCR, a mixture combining 60 forward primers for TCR Vbeta segments and 13 reverse primers for TCR Jbeta segments was used. The CDR3 region of rearranged TCR beta genes was amplified from genomic DNA by a multiplex PCR assay. On the Illumina HiSeq System, the amplified TCR beta libraries were sequenced as 87-base-pair reads. Per the authors' processing: Across the 500 to 850 repertoires, a later analysis counted around 80 million unique TCR beta chains, roughly 11 million of which were shared by at least two donors. Raw reads were error-corrected and collapsed into unique sequences with a nearest-neighbor algorithm that merged closely related sequences to remove PCR and sequencing errors. Alignment of CDR3 sequences to IMGT reference sequences was used to assign V, D and J gene segments. For a sequence to be retained, at least a six-nucleotide match to both a V gene segment and a J gene segment was required. Rearrangements were called productive when the CDR3 lacked stop codons and stayed in frame with V and J; all others were non-productive. CDR3 was defined by IMGT convention, running from the second conserved V-encoded cysteine to the conserved J-encoded phenylalanine. The earlier analysis of some 550 of the donors excluded any sequence lacking an unambiguous match to a single V gene segment. An earlier analysis of over 450 of the donors classified V segments as functional when productive rearrangements were above 56.7% and as segregating when the standard deviation between donors was above 5%. A statistical classification framework was built for diagnosing cytomegalovirus status from the catalog of TCR beta chain sequences. In a later analysis, TCR nucleotide sequences were compared against IMGT/GENE-DB human TR gene sequences so that V and J genes could be assigned. The TCRdist pipeline was used in a later analysis to assign CDR3 sequences and most-parsimonious VDJ recombination scenarios. In a later analysis, every TCR beta chain was defined by the combination of its CDR3 amino acid sequence and its V-gene family, and reads without a unique V-gene family were dropped. A later analysis removed several hundred highly shared, low-generation-probability nucleotide sequences to deal with suspected cross-contamination and a sequencing artifact. For each public chain, a later analysis derived a clonal expansion index from normalized ranks of inferred template counts within each repertoire. In a later analysis, generation probabilities were computed with a VDJ recombination model fitted to out-of-frame rearrangements, and the resulting probabilities were checked against IGoR. Hypergeometric tests were used in a later analysis to score TCR-TCR, TCR-HLA and TCR-CMV co-occurrence, with a repertoire-size bias correction applied to the TCR pairs. In a later analysis, false discovery rates were estimated by permuting HLA or CMV assignments 20 times. In a later analysis, co-occurring TCRs were grouped using DBSCAN, with TCRdist sequence similarity added in when clustering inside HLA-allele-positive subsets. Repertoires with fewer than 30,000 or more than 120,000 public chains were left out of co-occurrence clustering, as were about 5 repertoires with anomalous nucleotide sharing. The immuneACCESS repertoire file appears here via TCRdb, limited to in-frame rearrangements. These files lack a portion of the clones; in checked studies, under half of the deficit traces to unresolved V genes, and the cause of the others is not known. V, J and clone size are taken as reported in that table, and D and trimming were inferred from the DNA itself. Recorded for this sample are a few hundred thousand clones; around 85% of them occurred a single time. Of the sample, 0.2% to 0.25% is held by the ten largest clones.

A note on this clone: Its binding antigen is unknown. No qualities accompany the bases; no much larger clone lies one base away.

This receptor was obtained from a girl aged 2 to 10 in good health and CMV-seronegative. The sequencing input was PBMCs. Here the chain combines TRBV9 and TRBJ2-3, with TRBD2 as a weak D call on 5 bases. The DNA is TGTGCCAGCAGCGTCGGGAACGGCGATACGCAGTATTTT. This translates into CASSVGNGDTQYF.